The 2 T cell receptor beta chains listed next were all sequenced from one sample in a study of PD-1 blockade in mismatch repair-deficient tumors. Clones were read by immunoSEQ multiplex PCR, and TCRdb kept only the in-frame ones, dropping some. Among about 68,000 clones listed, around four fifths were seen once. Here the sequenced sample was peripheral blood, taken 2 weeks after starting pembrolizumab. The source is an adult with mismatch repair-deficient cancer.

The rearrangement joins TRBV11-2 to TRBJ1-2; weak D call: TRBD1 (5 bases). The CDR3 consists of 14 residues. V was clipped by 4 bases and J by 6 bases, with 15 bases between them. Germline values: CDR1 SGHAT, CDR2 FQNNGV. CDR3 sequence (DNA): TGTGCCAGCAGCTCGGGGCAGGAGTATGATGGCTACACCTTC. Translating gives CASSSGQEYDGYTF.

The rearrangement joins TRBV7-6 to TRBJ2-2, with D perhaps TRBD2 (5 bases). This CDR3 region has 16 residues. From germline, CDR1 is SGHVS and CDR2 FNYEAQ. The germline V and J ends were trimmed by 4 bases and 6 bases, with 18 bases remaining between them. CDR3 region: CASSSSRTFRSGELFF. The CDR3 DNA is TGTGCCAGCAGCTCTAGCCGGACTTTTAGATCCGGGGAGCTGTTTTTT.